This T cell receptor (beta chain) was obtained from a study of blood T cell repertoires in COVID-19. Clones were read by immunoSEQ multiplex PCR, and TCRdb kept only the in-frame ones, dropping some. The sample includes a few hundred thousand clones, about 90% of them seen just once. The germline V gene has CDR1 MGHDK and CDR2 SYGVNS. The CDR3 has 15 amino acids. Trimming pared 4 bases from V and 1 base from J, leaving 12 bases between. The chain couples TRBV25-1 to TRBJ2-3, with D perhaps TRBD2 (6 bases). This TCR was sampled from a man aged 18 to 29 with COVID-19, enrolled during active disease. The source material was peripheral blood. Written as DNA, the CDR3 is TGTGCCAGCAGTGCCGCCGGGGGTGGCACAGATACGCAGTATTTT. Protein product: CASSAAGGGTDTQYF.